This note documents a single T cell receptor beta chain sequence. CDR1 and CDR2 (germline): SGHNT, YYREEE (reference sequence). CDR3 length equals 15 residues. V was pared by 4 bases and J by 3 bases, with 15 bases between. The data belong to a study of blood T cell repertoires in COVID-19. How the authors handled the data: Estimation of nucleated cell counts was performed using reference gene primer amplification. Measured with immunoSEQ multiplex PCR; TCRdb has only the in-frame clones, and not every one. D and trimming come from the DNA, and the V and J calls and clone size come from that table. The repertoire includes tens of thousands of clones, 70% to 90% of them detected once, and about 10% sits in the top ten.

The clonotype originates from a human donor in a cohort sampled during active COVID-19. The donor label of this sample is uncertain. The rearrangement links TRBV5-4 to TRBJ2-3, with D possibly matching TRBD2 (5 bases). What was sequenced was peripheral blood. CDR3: CASSPDLIGTDTQYF. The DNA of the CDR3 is TGTGCCAGCAGCCCGGACTTAATTGGAACAGATACGCAGTATTTT.